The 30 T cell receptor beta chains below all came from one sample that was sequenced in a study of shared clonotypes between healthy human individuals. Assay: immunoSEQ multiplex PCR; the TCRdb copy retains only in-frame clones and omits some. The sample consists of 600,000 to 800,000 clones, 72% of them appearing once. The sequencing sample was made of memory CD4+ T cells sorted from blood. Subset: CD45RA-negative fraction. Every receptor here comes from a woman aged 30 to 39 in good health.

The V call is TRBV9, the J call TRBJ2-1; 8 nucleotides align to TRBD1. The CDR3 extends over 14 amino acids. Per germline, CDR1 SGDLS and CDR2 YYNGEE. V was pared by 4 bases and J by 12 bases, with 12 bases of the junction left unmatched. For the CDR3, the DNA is TGTGCCAGCAGCACCTCGGGGGCAGGGGGCTTGCAGTTCTTC. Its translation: CASSTSGAGGLQFF. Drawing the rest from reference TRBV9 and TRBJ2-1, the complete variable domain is DSGVTQTPKHLITATGQRVTLRCSPRSGDLSVYWYQQSLDQGLQFLIQYYNGEERAKGNILERFSAQQFPDLHSELNLSSLELGDSALYFCASSTSGAGGLQFFGPGTRLTVL.

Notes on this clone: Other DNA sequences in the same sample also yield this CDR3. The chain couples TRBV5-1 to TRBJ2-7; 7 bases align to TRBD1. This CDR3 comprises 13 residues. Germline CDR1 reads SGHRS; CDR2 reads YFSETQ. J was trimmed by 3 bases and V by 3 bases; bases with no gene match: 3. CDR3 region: CASSSGTVYEQYF. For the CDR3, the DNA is TGCGCCAGCAGCTCCGGGACAGTCTACGAGCAGTACTTC.

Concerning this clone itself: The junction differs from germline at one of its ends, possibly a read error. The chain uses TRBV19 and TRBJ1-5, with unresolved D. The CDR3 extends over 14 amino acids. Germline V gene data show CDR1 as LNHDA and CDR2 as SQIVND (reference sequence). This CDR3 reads CASSPTGSNPPQHF. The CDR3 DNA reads TGTGCCAGTAGTCCTACCGGGTCAAATCCGCCCCAGCATTTT.

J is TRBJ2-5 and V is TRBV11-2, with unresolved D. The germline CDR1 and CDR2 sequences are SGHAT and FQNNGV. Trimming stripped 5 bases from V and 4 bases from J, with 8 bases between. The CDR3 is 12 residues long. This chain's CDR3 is CASSLIRETQYF. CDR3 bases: TGTGCCAGCAGCCTGATACGAGAGACCCAGTACTTC.

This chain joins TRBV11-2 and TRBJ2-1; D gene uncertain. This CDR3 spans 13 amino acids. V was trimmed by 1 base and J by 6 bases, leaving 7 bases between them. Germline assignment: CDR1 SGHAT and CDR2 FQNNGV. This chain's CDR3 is CASSLVRSNEQFF. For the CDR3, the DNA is TGTGCCAGCAGCTTAGTGCGCTCCAATGAGCAGTTCTTC.

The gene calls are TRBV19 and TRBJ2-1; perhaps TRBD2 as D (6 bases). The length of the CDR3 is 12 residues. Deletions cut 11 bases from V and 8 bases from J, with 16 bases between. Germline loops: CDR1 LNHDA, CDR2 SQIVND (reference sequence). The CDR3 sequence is CASRGGIDEQFF. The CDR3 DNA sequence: TGTGCCTCGCGTGGGGGGATTGATGAGCAGTTCTTC.

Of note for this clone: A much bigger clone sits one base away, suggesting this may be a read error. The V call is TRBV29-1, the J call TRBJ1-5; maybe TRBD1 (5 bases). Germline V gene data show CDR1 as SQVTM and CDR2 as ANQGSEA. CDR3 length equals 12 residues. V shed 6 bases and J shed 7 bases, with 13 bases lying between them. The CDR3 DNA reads TGCAGCGTAAAACGGGGGAGACAGCCCCAGCATTTT. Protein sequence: CSVKRGRQPQHF.

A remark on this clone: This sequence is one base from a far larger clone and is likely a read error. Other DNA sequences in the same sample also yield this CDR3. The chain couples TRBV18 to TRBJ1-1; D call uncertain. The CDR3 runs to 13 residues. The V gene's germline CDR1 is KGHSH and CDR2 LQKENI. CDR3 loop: CASSRDRYTEAFF. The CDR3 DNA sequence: TGTGCCAGCTCACGAGACCGATACACTGAAGCTTTTTTT.

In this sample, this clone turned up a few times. CDR3 bases: TGTGCCAGCAGCCAAGTTCCAGGAAGAAAGCCGGATACGCAGTATTTT. This gives the protein CASSQVPGRKPDTQYF. The chain employs TRBV14 and TRBJ2-3; no clear D. Germline CDR1 SGHDN, CDR2 FVKESK. The length of the CDR3 is 16 residues. Trimming pared 1 base from V and 6 bases from J, leaving 17 bases between.

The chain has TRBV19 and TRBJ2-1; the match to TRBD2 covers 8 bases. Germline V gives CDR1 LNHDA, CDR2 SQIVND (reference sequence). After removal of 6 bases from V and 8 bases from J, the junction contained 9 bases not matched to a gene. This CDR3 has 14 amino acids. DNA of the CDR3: TGTGCCAGTAGGGCGGGAGGACGTATCGATGAGCAGTTCTTC. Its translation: CASRAGGRIDEQFF.

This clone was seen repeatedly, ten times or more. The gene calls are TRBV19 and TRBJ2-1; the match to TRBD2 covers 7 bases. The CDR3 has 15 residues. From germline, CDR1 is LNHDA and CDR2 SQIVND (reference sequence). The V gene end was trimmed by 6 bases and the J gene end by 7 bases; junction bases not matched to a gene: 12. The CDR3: CASRFRGGSENEQFF. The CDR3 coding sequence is TGTGCCAGTAGGTTTAGGGGAGGGTCTGAGAATGAGCAGTTCTTC.

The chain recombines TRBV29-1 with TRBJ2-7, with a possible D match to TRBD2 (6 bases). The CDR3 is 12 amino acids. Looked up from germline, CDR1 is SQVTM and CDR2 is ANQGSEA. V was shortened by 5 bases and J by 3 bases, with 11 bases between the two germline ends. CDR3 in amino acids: CSVMTRIYEQYF. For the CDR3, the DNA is TGCAGCGTTATGACTAGGATCTACGAGCAGTACTTC.

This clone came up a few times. In nucleotides, the CDR3 is TGTGCCAGCAGTTTATCGATTTGGGAGCCGAGGGGCTACACCTTC. Translation gives CASSLSIWEPRGYTF. The V and J genes are TRBV27 and TRBJ1-2; D call uncertain. V was pared by 0 bases and J by 8 bases, with 16 bases between. This CDR3 is 15 amino acids long. CDR1 is MNHEY, CDR2 SMNVEV, per germline (reference sequence).

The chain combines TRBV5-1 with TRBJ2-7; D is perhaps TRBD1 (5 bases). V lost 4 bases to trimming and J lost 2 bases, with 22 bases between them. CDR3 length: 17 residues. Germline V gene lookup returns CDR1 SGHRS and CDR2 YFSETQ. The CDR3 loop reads CASSAVERIRAPYEQYF. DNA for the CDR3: TGCGCCAGCAGCGCCGTGGAGCGAATCAGGGCTCCCTACGAGCAGTACTTC. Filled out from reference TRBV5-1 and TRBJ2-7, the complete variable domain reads KAGVTQTPRYLIKTRGQQVTLSCSPISGHRSVSWYQQTPGQGLQFLFEYFSETQRNKGNFPGRFSGRQFSNSRSEMNVSTLELGDSALYLCASSAVERIRAPYEQYFGPGTRLTVT.

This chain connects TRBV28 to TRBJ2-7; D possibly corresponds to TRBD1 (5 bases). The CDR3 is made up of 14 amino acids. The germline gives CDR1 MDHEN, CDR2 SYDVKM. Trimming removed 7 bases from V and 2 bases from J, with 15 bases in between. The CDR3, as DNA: TGTGCCAGCACCTATGTCGCAGGGACCTACGAGCAGTACTTC. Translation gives CASTYVAGTYEQYF.

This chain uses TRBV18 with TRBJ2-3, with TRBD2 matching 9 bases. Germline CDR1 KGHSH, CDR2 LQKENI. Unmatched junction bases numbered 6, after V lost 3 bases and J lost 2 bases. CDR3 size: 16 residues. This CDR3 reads CASSPAGGPNTDTQYF. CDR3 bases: TGTGCCAGCTCACCCGCGGGGGGGCCCAACACAGATACGCAGTATTTT. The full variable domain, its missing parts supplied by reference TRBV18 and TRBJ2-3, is NAGVMQNPRHLVRRRGQEARLRCSPMKGHSHVYWYRQLPEEGLKFMVYLQKENIIDESGMPKERFSAEFPKEGPSILRIQQVVRGDSAAYFCASSPAGGPNTDTQYFGPGTRLTVL.

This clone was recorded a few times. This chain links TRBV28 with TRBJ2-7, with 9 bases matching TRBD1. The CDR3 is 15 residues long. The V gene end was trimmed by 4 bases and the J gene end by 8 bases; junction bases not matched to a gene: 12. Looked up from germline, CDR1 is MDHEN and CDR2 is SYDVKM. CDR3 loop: CASSSPPGQGEKQYF. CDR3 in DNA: TGTGCCAGCAGTTCACCCCCGGGACAGGGAGAGAAGCAGTACTTC.

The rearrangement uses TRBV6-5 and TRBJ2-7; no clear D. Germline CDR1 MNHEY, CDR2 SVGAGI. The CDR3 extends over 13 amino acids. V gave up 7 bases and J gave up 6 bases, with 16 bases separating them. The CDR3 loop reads CASTELGSSEQYF. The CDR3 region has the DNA TGTGCCAGCACCGAACTCGGTTCTTCCGAGCAGTACTTC.

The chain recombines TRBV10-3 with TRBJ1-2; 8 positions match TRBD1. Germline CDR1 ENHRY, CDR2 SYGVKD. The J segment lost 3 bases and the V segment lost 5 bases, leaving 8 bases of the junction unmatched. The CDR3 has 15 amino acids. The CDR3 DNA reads TGTGCCATCAGTCCCGACAGGGGACGGGACTATGGCTACACCTTC. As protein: CAISPDRGRDYGYTF.

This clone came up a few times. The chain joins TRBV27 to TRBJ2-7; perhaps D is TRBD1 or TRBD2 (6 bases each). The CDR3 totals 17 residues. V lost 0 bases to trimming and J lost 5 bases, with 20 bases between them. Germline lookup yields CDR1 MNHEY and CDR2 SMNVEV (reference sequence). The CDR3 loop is CASSLSSGARLVDEQYF. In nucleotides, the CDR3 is TGTGCCAGCAGTTTATCTTCGGGGGCCCGCCTGGTGGACGAGCAGTACTTC.

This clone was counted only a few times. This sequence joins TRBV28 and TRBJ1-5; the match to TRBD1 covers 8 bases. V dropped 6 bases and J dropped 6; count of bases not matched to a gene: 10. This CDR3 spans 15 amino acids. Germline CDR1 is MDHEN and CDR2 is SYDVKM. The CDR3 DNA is TGTGCCAGCAGCGATTCAGGGGGCCTAGGTCAGCCCCAGCATTTT. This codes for CASSDSGGLGQPQHF.

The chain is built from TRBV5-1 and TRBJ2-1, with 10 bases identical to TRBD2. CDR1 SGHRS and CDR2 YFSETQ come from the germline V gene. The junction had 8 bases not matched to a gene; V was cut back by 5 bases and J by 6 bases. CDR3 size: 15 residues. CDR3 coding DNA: TGCGCCAGCAGGAAGCGGGAGGGCCTATCCAATGAGCAGTTCTTC. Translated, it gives CASRKREGLSNEQFF.

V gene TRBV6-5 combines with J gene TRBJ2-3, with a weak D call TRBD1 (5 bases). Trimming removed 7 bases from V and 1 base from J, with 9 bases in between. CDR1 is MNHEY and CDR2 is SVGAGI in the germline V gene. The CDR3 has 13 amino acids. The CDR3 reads CASTGRGTDTQYF. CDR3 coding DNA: TGTGCCAGCACGGGCAGGGGCACAGATACGCAGTATTTT.

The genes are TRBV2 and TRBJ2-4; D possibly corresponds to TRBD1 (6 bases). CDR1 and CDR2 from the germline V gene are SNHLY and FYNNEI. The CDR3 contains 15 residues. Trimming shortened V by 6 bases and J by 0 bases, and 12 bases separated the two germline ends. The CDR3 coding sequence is TGTGCCAGCAGATTGACGACAGGAGCCAAAAACATTCAGTACTTC. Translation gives CASRLTTGAKNIQYF.

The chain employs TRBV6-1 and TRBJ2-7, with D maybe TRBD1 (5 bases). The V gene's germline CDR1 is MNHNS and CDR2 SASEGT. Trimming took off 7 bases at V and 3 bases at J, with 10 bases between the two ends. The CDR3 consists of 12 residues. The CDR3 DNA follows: TGTGCCAGCACCCCTCAGGGCTACGAGCAGTACTTC. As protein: CASTPQGYEQYF.

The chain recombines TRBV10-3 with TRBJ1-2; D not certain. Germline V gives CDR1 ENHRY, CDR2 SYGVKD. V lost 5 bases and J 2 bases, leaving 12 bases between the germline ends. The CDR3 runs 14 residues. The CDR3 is CAISSRTVNYGYTF. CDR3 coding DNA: TGTGCCATCAGTTCCCGGACGGTCAACTATGGCTACACCTTC.

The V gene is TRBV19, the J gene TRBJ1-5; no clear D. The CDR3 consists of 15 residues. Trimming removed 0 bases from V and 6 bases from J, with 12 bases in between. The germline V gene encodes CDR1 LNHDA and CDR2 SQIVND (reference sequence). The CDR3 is CASSIDPARGQPQHF. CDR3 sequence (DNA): TGTGCCAGTAGTATAGACCCCGCCCGTGGTCAGCCCCAGCATTTT.

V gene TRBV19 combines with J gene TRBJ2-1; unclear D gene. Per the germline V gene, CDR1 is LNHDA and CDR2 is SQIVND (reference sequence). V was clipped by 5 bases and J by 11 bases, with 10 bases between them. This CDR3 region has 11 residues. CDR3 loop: CASSAREQQFF. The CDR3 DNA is TGTGCCAGTAGTGCAAGAGAGCAGCAGTTCTTC.

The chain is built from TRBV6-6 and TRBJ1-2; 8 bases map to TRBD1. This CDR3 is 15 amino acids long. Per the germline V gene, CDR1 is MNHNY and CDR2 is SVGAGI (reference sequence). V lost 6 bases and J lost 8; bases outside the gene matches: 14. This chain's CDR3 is CASSLWGQDSGGYTF. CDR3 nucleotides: TGTGCCAGCAGCCTGTGGGGACAGGACTCCGGAGGCTACACCTTC.

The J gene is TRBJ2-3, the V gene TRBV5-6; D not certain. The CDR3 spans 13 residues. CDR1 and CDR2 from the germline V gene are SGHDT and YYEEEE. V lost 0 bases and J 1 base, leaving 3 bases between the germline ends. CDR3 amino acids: CASSLVRTDTQYF. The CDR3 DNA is TGTGCCAGCAGCTTGGTGCGCACAGATACGCAGTATTTT.